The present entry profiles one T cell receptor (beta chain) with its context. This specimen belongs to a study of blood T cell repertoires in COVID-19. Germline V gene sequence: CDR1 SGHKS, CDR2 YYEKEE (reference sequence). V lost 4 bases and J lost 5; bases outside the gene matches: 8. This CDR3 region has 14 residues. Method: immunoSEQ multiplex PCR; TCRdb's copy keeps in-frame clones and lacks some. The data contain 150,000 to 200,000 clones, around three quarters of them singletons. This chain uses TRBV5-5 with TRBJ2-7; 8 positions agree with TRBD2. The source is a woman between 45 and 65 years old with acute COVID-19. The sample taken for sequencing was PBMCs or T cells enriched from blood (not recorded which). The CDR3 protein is CASSPRGGLNEQYV. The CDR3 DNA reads TGTGCCAGCAGCCCCCGGGGGGGCCTAAACGAGCAGTACGTC.